These T cell receptor beta chains were read from a single sample in a study of blood T cell repertoires in COVID-19. Sequencing used immunoSEQ multiplex PCR; TCRdb keeps in-frame clones, though not all of them. The sample records roughly 230,000 clones, 65% to 85% being singletons. Sequencing was performed on PBMCs or T cells enriched from blood (not recorded which). Source of these receptors: a man aged 45-60 years who had recovered from COVID-19. CDR3s include the opening cysteine and the closing phenylalanine or tryptophan. The order of the fields is J gene, V gene, clone size, D gene, CDR3 DNA, CDR3 protein. A D gene is named only where the DNA matches it firmly. The listing skips clone size in some rows; elsewhere it reads once, few, many or a size class.

J gene: TRBJ1-2; V gene: TRBV7-9; clone size: .; D gene: .; CDR3 DNA: TGTGCCAGCAGCTTAAGCCTCGCGGGTGTAGCTAACTATGGCTACACCTTC; CDR3 protein: CASSLSLAGVANYGYTF
J gene: TRBJ2-7; V gene: TRBV15; clone size: .; D gene: .; CDR3 DNA: TGTGCCACCAGCTCCCGGACAGGGAGGGCCTACGAGCAGTACTTC; CDR3 protein: CATSSRTGRAYEQYF
J gene: TRBJ2-1; V gene: TRBV5-1; clone size: once; D gene: TRBD2; CDR3 DNA: TGCGCCAGCAGCCCGGGTGGGGGGGCCTACAATGAGCAGTTCTTC; CDR3 protein: CASSPGGGAYNEQFF
J gene: TRBJ2-3; V gene: TRBV14; clone size: once; D gene: .; CDR3 DNA: TGTGCCAGCAGCCAACATCTACAGGGCTCTAGCACAGATACGCAGTATTTT; CDR3 protein: CASSQHLQGSSTDTQYF
J gene: TRBJ1-2; V gene: TRBV19; clone size: .; D gene: .; CDR3 DNA: TGTGCCAGTAGTATAGACCGGGTGCGCGGCTACACCTTC; CDR3 protein: CASSIDRVRGYTF
J gene: TRBJ2-1; V gene: TRBV6-6; clone size: .; D gene: TRBD2; CDR3 DNA: TGTGCCAGCAGTCTTCAATATAGCGGGGGGACCTACAATGAGCAGTTCTTC; CDR3 protein: CASSLQYSGGTYNEQFF
J gene: TRBJ2-7; V gene: TRBV5-1; clone size: .; D gene: .; CDR3 DNA: TGCGCCAGCAGCTTGGCCGGGAACTACGAGCAGTACTTC; CDR3 protein: CASSLAGNYEQYF
J gene: TRBJ1-5; V gene: TRBV30; clone size: .; D gene: TRBD1; CDR3 DNA: TGTGCCCTCGGACAGGCAAACAATCAGCCCCAGCATTTT; CDR3 protein: CALGQANNQPQHF
J gene: TRBJ1-2; V gene: TRBV6-5; clone size: .; D gene: TRBD1; CDR3 DNA: TGTGCCAGCAGTTTCCGGGACAGGGGTAACTATGGCTACACCTTC; CDR3 protein: CASSFRDRGNYGYTF
J gene: TRBJ2-7; V gene: TRBV7-3; clone size: .; D gene: TRBD2; CDR3 DNA: TGTGCCAGCAGCACCTCAAGACGGGGACTAGGGAGCTACGAGCAGTACTTC; CDR3 protein: CASSTSRRGLGSYEQYF
J gene: TRBJ2-3; V gene: TRBV5-4; clone size: .; D gene: TRBD2; CDR3 DNA: TGTGCCAGCAGTATGACTAGCCTCCCCCCAGATACGCAGTATTTT; CDR3 protein: CASSMTSLPPDTQYF
J gene: TRBJ1-2; V gene: TRBV6-1; clone size: .; D gene: TRBD1; CDR3 DNA: TGTGCCAGCAGTGAAGCGTCAGGGGGCGATGGCTACACCTTC; CDR3 protein: CASSEASGGDGYTF
J gene: TRBJ2-1; V gene: TRBV5-1; clone size: .; D gene: TRBD2; CDR3 DNA: TGCGCCAGCAGCTACGCTAGCGGGAGCTCCTACAATGAGCAGTTCTTC; CDR3 protein: CASSYASGSSYNEQFF
J gene: TRBJ1-5; V gene: TRBV9; clone size: .; D gene: .; CDR3 DNA: TGTGCCAGCAGCGTAGCTCCTACCACGGACGGGGGCAATCAGCCCCAGCATTTT; CDR3 protein: CASSVAPTTDGGNQPQHF
J gene: TRBJ2-2; V gene: TRBV12-5; clone size: .; D gene: TRBD1; CDR3 DNA: TGTGCTAGTGGTGTACAGGGGGCGTCCGGTAGGGAGCTGTTTTTT; CDR3 protein: CASGVQGASGRELFF
J gene: TRBJ1-4; V gene: TRBV6-5; clone size: .; D gene: TRBD1; CDR3 DNA: TGTGCCAGCACCCAGGGGGCCTCTAATGAAAAACTGTTTTTT; CDR3 protein: CASTQGASNEKLFF